These 19 T cell receptor beta chains share one sample of origin, sequenced in a study of CD8 T cells in ankylosing spondylitis. TCRdb re-derived calls from the 5' RACE reads in MiXCR, one entry per CDR3 protein. The data show 380,000 or so distinct CDR3 sequences, 20% to 25% seen once. The sequenced material came from blood, either unsorted or a sorted T cell fraction (not recorded which). Every receptor here comes from a male donor with ankylosing spondylitis or in good health (not recorded which).

This clonotype has a handful of counts. V is TRBV12-3 or TRBV12-4 and J is TRBJ2-5; either TRBD1 or TRBD2 may supply D (6 bases each). V was trimmed by 3 bases and J by 2 bases, leaving 16 bases between them. CDR3 length equals 16 residues. CDR3 residues: CASSFGGRGAQETQYF. CDR3 coding DNA: TGTGCCAGCAGTTTTGGGGGGCGCGGGGCGCAAGAGACCCAGTACTTC.

V usage is TRBV6-1 and J usage is TRBJ2-3; D unclear. The CDR3 contains 18 residues. Germline-derived CDR1 and CDR2 are MNHNS and SASEGT. V lost 1 base to trimming and J lost 2 bases, with 19 bases between them. CDR3 DNA: TGTGCCAGCAGTGAAGTCGAGATAGGTACAACCTACACAGATACGCAGTATTTT. Its protein is CASSEVEIGTTYTDTQYF.

This clonotype was picked up a small number of times. The chain carries TRBV12-3 or TRBV12-4 and TRBJ1-2; tentative D call: TRBD1 (5 bases). V lost 3 bases, J lost 4 bases, and 18 bases lay in between. The CDR3 spans 16 residues. CDR3 nucleotides: TGTGCCAGCAGTTTTTGGGGGGAGACCCCTCCCTATGGCTACACCTTC. Translation: CASSFWGETPPYGYTF.

The CDR3 nucleotides read TGTGCCATCAGCCTCGACGGGGGTGCGGAGCAGTACTTC. Protein sequence: CAISLDGGAEQYF. V gene TRBV10-3 combines with J gene TRBJ2-7; TRBD2 is a possible D gene (6 bases). V dropped 6 bases and J dropped 7 bases, with 16 bases sitting between them. The CDR3 spans 13 residues. Germline assignment: CDR1 ENHRY and CDR2 SYGVKD.

The sample holds a few counts of this clonotype. The gene calls are TRBV7-2 and TRBJ2-5; 8 bases are a match to TRBD1. The CDR3 is made up of 15 amino acids. Trimming removed 6 bases from V and 2 bases from J; junction bases left unmatched: 8. Germline CDR1 and CDR2: SGHTA and FQGNSA. This chain's CDR3 is CASRDGWTGQETQYF. Written as DNA, the CDR3 is TGTGCCAGCAGAGACGGATGGACAGGGCAAGAGACCCAGTACTTC.

The rearrangement links TRBV21-1 to TRBJ2-3; the table's TRBD2 call for D was not verified on the DNA. TRBV21-1 is deemed a pseudogene. The CDR3 consists of 15 residues. The CDR3 DNA reads TGTGCCAGCAGCAGCCGGGACTATCGGACAGATACGCAGTATTTT. This gives the protein CASSSRDYRTDTQYF.

There are a few counts of this clonotype. This chain joins TRBV15 and TRBJ2-7, with TRBD1 matching 9 bases. V gave up 9 bases and J gave up 3 bases; unmatched junction bases: 12. The CDR3 loop spans 15 amino acids. CDR1 and CDR2 from the germline V gene are LNHNV and YYDKDF (reference sequence). CDR3 DNA: TGTGCCACGGGGCCACAGGGGGCTGAGAACTACGAGCAGTACTTC. Its translation is CATGPQGAENYEQYF.

The chain recombines TRBV7-8 with TRBJ2-2; TRBD2 is a possible D gene (6 bases). Per the germline V gene, CDR1 is SGHVS and CDR2 is FQNEAQ. Trimming cost V 7 bases and J 4 bases, with 19 bases left between them. The length of the CDR3 is 16 residues. Here the CDR3 reads CASKRTEGLFTGELFF. For the CDR3, the DNA is TGTGCCAGCAAAAGAACGGAGGGGTTATTCACCGGGGAGCTGTTTTTT.

This clonotype was seen only once. The V gene is TRBV4-2, the J gene TRBJ2-7, with D unclear. Germline V lookup: CDR1 LGHNA, CDR2 YNFKEQ. V lost 1 base and J lost 1, with 17 bases in between. The CDR3 runs 17 residues. The CDR3 DNA sequence: TGTGCCAGCAGCCAAGTAGAGGCTGGCTTGGTGTCCTACGAGCAGTACTTC. Protein sequence: CASSQVEAGLVSYEQYF.

This clonotype showed up just a few times. The chain links TRBV5-1 to TRBJ1-1, with D perhaps matching TRBD1 (5 bases). V was pared by 2 bases and J by 2 bases, with 10 bases between. The CDR3 contains 14 residues. The germline V gene encodes CDR1 SGHRS and CDR2 YFSETQ. CDR3 in amino acids: CASSFHQGNTEAFF. The CDR3 region has the DNA TGCGCCAGCAGCTTCCATCAGGGTAACACTGAAGCTTTCTTT.

This clonotype has only a few counts. This chain connects TRBV28 to TRBJ2-3, with 9 bases identical to TRBD1. The V gene end was trimmed by 6 bases and the J gene end by 1 base; junction bases not matched to a gene: 8. Looked up from germline, CDR1 is MDHEN and CDR2 is SYDVKM. This CDR3 region has 16 residues. The chain's CDR3 is CASSLVWDRGTDTQYF. The CDR3 DNA reads as TGTGCCAGCAGCCTTGTATGGGACAGGGGCACAGATACGCAGTATTTT.

The sample holds a few counts of this clonotype. The rearrangement joins TRBV5-5 to TRBJ2-7, with D uncertain. Looked up from germline, CDR1 is SGHKS and CDR2 is YYEKEE (reference sequence). The CDR3 extends over 14 amino acids. V lost 4 bases and J 5 bases, leaving 16 bases between the germline ends. CDR3 sequence (DNA): TGTGCCAGCAGCCCCGGGTCGCGGTATGACGAGCAGTACTTC. It translates to CASSPGSRYDEQYF.

This clonotype was found a few times. V usage is TRBV13 and J usage is TRBJ1-1, with D perhaps matching TRBD1 (5 bases). Trimming removed 4 bases from V and 1 base from J, with 13 bases in between. Germline lookup yields CDR1 PRHDT and CDR2 FYEKMQ (reference sequence). The CDR3 sequence is 15 residues long. The CDR3: CASSSDGTANTEAFF. The CDR3 DNA sequence: TGTGCCAGCAGCTCGGACGGGACCGCGAACACTGAAGCTTTCTTT. The whole variable domain, filled in from reference TRBV13 and TRBJ1-1, reads AAGVIQSPRHLIKEKRETATLKCYPIPRHDTVYWYQQGPGQDPQFLISFYEKMQSDKGSIPDRFSAQQFSDYHSELNMSSLELGDSALYFCASSSDGTANTEAFFGQGTRLTVV.

This chain connects TRBV12-3 or TRBV12-4 to TRBJ2-1; the match to TRBD2 covers 10 bases. V gave up 1 base and J gave up 10 bases; unmatched junction bases: 7. The CDR3 is 15 amino acids. The CDR3 sequence: CASSLGSGGAGEQFF. In DNA, the CDR3 is TGTGCCAGCAGTTTAGGGAGCGGGGGGGCCGGCGAGCAGTTCTTC.

In its sample, this clonotype was seen a few times. V is TRBV29-1 and J is TRBJ2-1; D possibly uses TRBD1 or TRBD2 (6 bases each). Germline lookup yields CDR1 SQVTM and CDR2 ANQGSEA. The CDR3 contains 14 residues. The V gene lost 0 bases and the J gene lost 7 bases, with 13 bases spanning the gap. The CDR3 is CSVEEWGAWNEQFF. As DNA, the CDR3 is TGCAGCGTTGAAGAGTGGGGGGCTTGGAATGAGCAGTTCTTC.

This clonotype was seen a few times. The rearrangement joins TRBV3-1 to TRBJ2-1; D unclear. Germline V gene data show CDR1 as LGHDT and CDR2 as YNNKEL (reference sequence). V dropped 0 bases and J dropped 0 bases, with 6 bases sitting between them. This CDR3 has 15 amino acids. The CDR3 DNA is TGTGCCAGCAGCCAAGATTTCAGCTCCTACAATGAGCAGTTCTTC. Its protein is CASSQDFSSYNEQFF.

This clonotype occurred a few times. The V call is TRBV20-1, the J call TRBJ1-1; D not resolved. The CDR3 sequence is 14 residues long. Germline V gene sequence: CDR1 DFQATT, CDR2 SNEGSKA (reference sequence). V lost 0 bases, J lost 3 bases, and 11 bases lay in between. This chain's CDR3 is CSARDPLGYTEAFF. CDR3 DNA: TGCAGTGCTAGAGACCCCCTGGGGTACACTGAAGCTTTCTTT.

This clonotype was observed a handful of times. The V call is TRBV6-5, the J call TRBJ1-6, with D possibly being TRBD1 (5 bases). This CDR3 comprises 16 residues. Trimming stripped 4 bases from V and 6 bases from J, with 16 bases between. Germline V lookup: CDR1 MNHEY, CDR2 SVGAGI. CDR3 DNA sequence: TGTGCCAGCAGTTGGTTCTCCCGGCAGGGTAATTCACCCCTCCACTTT. Its protein is CASSWFSRQGNSPLHF.

The sample holds a few counts of this clonotype. The chain is built from TRBV19 and TRBJ1-1; D unclear. In germline, CDR1 is LNHDA, CDR2 SQIVND (reference sequence). V was cut by 11 bases and J by 0 bases, with 7 bases left in between. CDR3 length: 11 residues. This chain's CDR3 is CAVLMNTEAFF. In DNA, the CDR3 is TGTGCCGTACTCATGAACACTGAAGCTTTCTTT.